This is a list of T cell receptor beta chains from one sample in a study of blood T cell repertoires in COVID-19. Here immunoSEQ multiplex PCR was the method, and the copy in TCRdb shows in-frame clones only, minus some. The table records approximately 240,000 clones, under 90% of them present only once. Specimen: peripheral blood. Receptors were obtained from a woman of 80 years or more with active or convalescent COVID-19. The CDR3 runs from the conserved cysteine through the conserved F or W. The D gene is left open where the match is weak. The size of a clone is reported for some rows only, either as once, few or many, or as a class for expanded clones.

cdr3_aa cdr3_nt j_call cdr3_length clone_size v_call d_call
CVAGMWTEAFF TGTGTCGCCGGGATGTGGACTGAAGCTTTCTTT TRBJ1-1 11 NA TRBV28 NA
CASSEAPTSGGYNEQFF TGTGCCAGCAGTGAAGCCCCCACTAGCGGGGGGTACAATGAGCAGTTCTTC TRBJ2-1 17 once TRBV6-1 TRBD2
CASSLEYEQYF TGCGCCAGCAGCCTAGAATACGAGCAGTACTTC TRBJ2-7 11 NA TRBV5-1 NA
CATLSGDEAFF TGTGCCACCCTCTCGGGAGATGAAGCTTTCTTT TRBJ1-1 11 NA TRBV27 NA
CASSEGLRTYEQYF TGTGCCAGCAGTGAGGGACTCCGAACCTACGAGCAGTACTTC TRBJ2-7 14 NA TRBV6-1 NA
CATSEPGVTDTQYF TGTGCCACCAGTGAGCCAGGGGTAACAGATACGCAGTATTTT TRBJ2-3 14 NA TRBV24-1 NA
CASSRGATSGVNNEQFF TGTGCCAGCAGCCGAGGGGCGACTAGCGGGGTAAACAATGAGCAGTTCTTC TRBJ2-1 17 NA TRBV9 TRBD2
CASSPTDSNQPQHF TGTGCCAGCAGCCCGACAGATAGCAATCAGCCCCAGCATTTT TRBJ1-5 14 NA TRBV7-8 NA
CAISESGGSEKLFF TGTGCCATCAGTGAGTCCGGCGGGAGTGAAAAACTGTTTTTT TRBJ1-4 14 NA TRBV10-3 NA
CASSVSLPDTQYF TGTGCCAGCAGCGTATCCCTCCCAGATACGCAGTATTTT TRBJ2-3 13 NA TRBV9 NA
CASSFRLASYNEQFF TGTGCCAGCAGTTTCCGGCTAGCTTCCTACAATGAGCAGTTCTTC TRBJ2-1 15 NA TRBV27 NA
CASSPYRDQPQHF TGTGCCAGCAGTCCCTATCGAGATCAGCCCCAGCATTTT TRBJ1-5 13 NA TRBV12-3/TRBV12-4 NA
CASKDGSHYGYTF TGTGCCAGCAAAGACGGGTCCCACTATGGCTACACCTTC TRBJ1-2 13 NA TRBV2 NA
CASSPGLAGGGETQYF TGTGCCAGCAGCCCTGGACTAGCGGGGGGCGGTGAGACCCAGTACTTC TRBJ2-5 16 NA TRBV5-6 TRBD2
CASSPLLGLNSPLHF TGTGCCAGCAGCCCCCTCCTGGGCCTTAATTCACCCCTCCACTTT TRBJ1-6 15 few TRBV7-9 NA
CASSPEPGLRVAFF TGTGCCAGCAGCCCGGAACCGGGACTCCGGGTAGCTTTCTTT TRBJ1-1 14 NA TRBV7-2 NA
CASSFVTGFESGYTF TGTGCCAGCAGTTTCGTGACAGGGTTTGAGAGTGGCTACACCTTC TRBJ1-2 15 NA TRBV28 TRBD1
CASSSGGGSRGTDTQYF TGTGCCAGCAGCTCCGGAGGGGGCAGTCGGGGCACAGATACGCAGTATTTT TRBJ2-3 17 NA TRBV7-2 NA
CASSESKTSRSSYNEQFF TGTGCCAGCAGTGAGTCCAAGACTAGCAGGAGCTCCTACAATGAGCAGTTCTTC TRBJ2-1 18 NA TRBV6-1 TRBD2
CASSIPGGSLDNEQFF TGCGCCAGCAGCATACCGGGAGGGAGTTTGGACAATGAGCAGTTCTTC TRBJ2-1 16 NA TRBV5-1 TRBD2
CASNRPGQGNTEAFF TGTGCCAGCAATCGACCAGGACAGGGGAACACTGAAGCTTTCTTT TRBJ1-1 15 NA TRBV6-6 TRBD1
CASSQDGRDYNEQFF TGCGCCAGCAGCCAAGACGGGAGGGACTACAATGAGCAGTTCTTC TRBJ2-1 15 NA TRBV4-1 TRBD2
CASSNREGTEAFF TGTGCCAGCAGTAACAGGGAGGGCACTGAAGCTTTCTTT TRBJ1-1 13 NA TRBV2 NA
CASSLDRGTAFF TGTGCCAGCAGCTTAGACCGGGGGACAGCTTTCTTT TRBJ1-1 12 once TRBV7-2 NA
CASSSSSSGANVLTF TGTGCCAGCAGTTCGTCTAGCTCTGGGGCCAACGTCCTGACTTTC TRBJ2-6 15 NA TRBV6-5 NA
CASSRLAGAFVQETQYF TGTGCCAGCAGCCGACTAGCGGGGGCCTTCGTCCAAGAGACCCAGTACTTC TRBJ2-5 17 NA TRBV11-3 TRBD2
CASSFRAGEETQYF TGTGCCAGCAGCTTTCGCGCGGGGGAAGAGACCCAGTACTTC TRBJ2-5 14 NA TRBV7-8 TRBD2
CASSPSKQGAQYGYTF TGTGCCAGCTCACCATCCAAACAGGGGGCGCAATATGGCTACACCTTC TRBJ1-2 16 NA TRBV18 TRBD1
CASSPGLTIKQYF TGTGCCAGCAGCCCAGGACTGACTATCAAGCAGTACTTC TRBJ2-7 13 NA TRBV7-9 NA
CASSYSLSGANVLTF TGTGCCAGCAGTTACTCCCTTTCTGGGGCCAACGTCCTGACTTTC TRBJ2-6 15 NA TRBV6-5 NA
CASSQDRGGLAYEQFF TGTGCCAGCAGCCAAGATAGGGGGGGACTAGCGTATGAGCAGTTCTTC TRBJ2-1 16 NA TRBV4-2 TRBD2
CASSFSEKLFF TGTGCCAGCAGTTTCAGTGAAAAACTGTTTTTT TRBJ1-4 11 many TRBV11-2 NA
CASSFLNRGHSGYTF TGTGCCAGCAGTTTCCTTAACAGGGGGCATAGTGGCTACACCTTC TRBJ1-2 15 NA TRBV27 TRBD1
CASSLALSYNSPLHF TGCGCCAGCAGCTTGGCCCTGTCTTATAATTCACCCCTCCACTTT TRBJ1-6 15 NA TRBV5-1 NA
CAIMGGGYNEQFF TGTGCCATCATGGGCGGGGGTTACAATGAGCAGTTCTTC TRBJ2-1 13 NA TRBV10-3 TRBD2
CASGTGPGTQYF TGTGCCAGCGGGACAGGGCCAGGGACCCAGTACTTC TRBJ2-5 12 few TRBV19 TRBD1
CASSPQQGAGETQYF TGTGCCAGCAGCCCCCAGCAGGGGGCAGGAGAGACCCAGTACTTC TRBJ2-5 15 NA TRBV5-4 TRBD1
CASSGAGTGVVGELFF TGTGCCAGCAGCGGAGCCGGGACAGGGGTTGTCGGGGAGCTGTTTTTT TRBJ2-2 16 NA TRBV6-6 TRBD1
CASSSQGSDTQYF TGTGCCAGCAGCTCCCAGGGAAGTGATACGCAGTATTTT TRBJ2-3 13 NA TRBV7-2 NA
CASTTLPGGEQYF TGTGCCAGCACTACTCTCCCGGGGGGCGAGCAGTACTTC TRBJ2-7 13 NA TRBV7-2 TRBD2
CASSPRTSGAGDTQYF TGTGCCAGCAGCCCTCGGACTAGCGGGGCTGGGGATACGCAGTATTTT TRBJ2-3 16 NA TRBV11-2 TRBD2
CASSQDSRDRGRQVQPQHF TGTGCCAGCAGCCAAGATTCTAGGGACAGGGGTCGTCAGGTGCAGCCCCAGCATTTT TRBJ1-5 19 NA TRBV3-1/TRBV3-2 TRBD1
CASSQSASGRGEQYF TGTGCCAGTAGTCAGTCAGCTAGCGGGAGAGGCGAGCAGTACTTC TRBJ2-7 15 NA TRBV19 TRBD2
CASSPTGQGSYEQYF TGTGCCAGTAGCCCTACGGGACAGGGGAGCTACGAGCAGTACTTC TRBJ2-7 15 NA TRBV19 TRBD1